This paragraph reports one TCR beta chain. This entry is derived from a study of T cell responses to AZD1222 COVID-19 vaccine. The protocol was immunoSEQ multiplex PCR, while the TCRdb copy is restricted to in-frame clones and leaves out a portion. The sample lists some 150,000 clones; 85% to 90% were seen once. V was clipped by 0 bases and J by 6 bases, with 7 bases between them. The CDR3 contains 13 residues. Germline assignment: CDR1 SGHRS and CDR2 YFSETQ. The receptor was derived from an adult in good health. V gene TRBV5-1 combines with J gene TRBJ1-5; unclear D gene. Sample: peripheral blood, taken on day 0 of MenACWY control vaccination. CDR3 nucleotide sequence: TGCGCCAGCAGCTTGGGCGAGGGTCAGCCCCAGCATTTT. Translated, it gives CASSLGEGQPQHF.